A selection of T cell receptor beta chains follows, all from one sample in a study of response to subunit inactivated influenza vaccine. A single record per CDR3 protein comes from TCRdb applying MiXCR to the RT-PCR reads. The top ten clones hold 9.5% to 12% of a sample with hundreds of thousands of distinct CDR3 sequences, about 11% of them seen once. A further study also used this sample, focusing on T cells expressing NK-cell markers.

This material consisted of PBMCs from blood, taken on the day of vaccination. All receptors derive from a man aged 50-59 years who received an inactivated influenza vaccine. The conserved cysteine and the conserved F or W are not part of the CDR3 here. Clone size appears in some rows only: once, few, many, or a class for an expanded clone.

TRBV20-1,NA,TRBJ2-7,SATRSGREREQY
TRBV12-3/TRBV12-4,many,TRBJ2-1,ASRGQGSYNEQF
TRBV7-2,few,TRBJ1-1,ASSLVVEAF
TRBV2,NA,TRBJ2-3,ASSPVPGDTQY
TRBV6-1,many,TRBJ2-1,ASSPSGRALNEQF
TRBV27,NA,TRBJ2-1,ASSLRGTSGPRSYNEQF
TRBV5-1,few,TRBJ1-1,ASSLNTNTEAF
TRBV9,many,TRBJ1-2,ASSPGATINYGYT
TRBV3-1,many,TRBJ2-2,ASSQVPGVGTGELF
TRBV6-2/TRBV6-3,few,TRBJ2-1,ASSSGGLVALQSYNEQF
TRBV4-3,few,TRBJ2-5,ASSQGFGTSSETQY
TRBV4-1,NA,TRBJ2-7,ASSQEGTGHLGEQY
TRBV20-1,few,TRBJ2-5,SAPPPAPEETQY
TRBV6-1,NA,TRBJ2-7,ASSSDRLSYEQY
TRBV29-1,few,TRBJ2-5,SAGTAQETQY
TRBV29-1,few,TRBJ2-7,SVEQNSYEQY
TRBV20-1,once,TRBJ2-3,CARGGGGVRPDTQY
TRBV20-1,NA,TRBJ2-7,SASDRSSSYEQY
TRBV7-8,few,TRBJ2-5,ASSLGTVQY
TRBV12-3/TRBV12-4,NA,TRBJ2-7,ASSLALGAQYEQY
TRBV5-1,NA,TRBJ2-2,ASSFGGGELF
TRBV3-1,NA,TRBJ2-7,ASSRKPQGGSYEQY
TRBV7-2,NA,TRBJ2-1,ASSSKGGLGQVEQF
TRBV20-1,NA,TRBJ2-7,SARGRGGYEQY
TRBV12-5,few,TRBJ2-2,ASGLGQITGELF
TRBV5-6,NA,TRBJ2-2,ASSLEVRGYTGELF
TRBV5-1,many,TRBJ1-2,ASSLTGQDYGYT
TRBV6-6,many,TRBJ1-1,ASSYDTEAF
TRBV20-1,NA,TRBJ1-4,SASQDRGSFATNEKLF
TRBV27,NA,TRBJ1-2,ASSLSYRLSLYGYT
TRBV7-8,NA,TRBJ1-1,ASSTTALNTEAF
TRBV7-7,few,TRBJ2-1,ASSLDRGAIQF
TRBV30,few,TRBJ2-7,AWSTGTDRGYEQY
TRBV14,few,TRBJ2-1,ASSPVAGNEQF
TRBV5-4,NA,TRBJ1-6,ADGGSNSPLH
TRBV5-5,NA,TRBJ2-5,ASSLVPAETQY
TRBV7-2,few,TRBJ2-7,ASSSTSGIEQY
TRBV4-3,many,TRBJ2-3,ASSQEAGGDLLDTQY
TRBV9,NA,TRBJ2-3,ASSVAPGLAGRTQY
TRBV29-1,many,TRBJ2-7,SVELRGLHYEQY
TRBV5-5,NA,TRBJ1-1,ASSLEQGISEAF
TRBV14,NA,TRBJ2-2,ASSQWTTGAGELF
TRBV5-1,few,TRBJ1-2,ASSLFPESGYT
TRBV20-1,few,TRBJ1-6,SARANPLTGISSPLH
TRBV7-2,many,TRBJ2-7,ASSLGTASYEQY
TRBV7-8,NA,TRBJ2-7,ASSLMSSSYEQY
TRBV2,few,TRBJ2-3,ASSADRGRGTDTQY
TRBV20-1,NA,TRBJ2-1,SAPGTLSSYNEQF
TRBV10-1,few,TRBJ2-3,ASSEGLAHLGTQY
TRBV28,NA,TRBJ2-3,ASRVLAGGGDTQY
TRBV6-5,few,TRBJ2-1,ASSSSGRGWDEQF
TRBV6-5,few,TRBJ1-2,ASSYSAGQGAYGYT